This TCR beta chain was observed in a study of prognosis after radiotherapy for stage I lung cancer. There were no patients with prior chemotherapy, radiotherapy or other malignancies, and all were node-negative on CT and PET/CT. About this clonotype: Germline is not matched at one junction end, which may reflect a read error.

The genomic DNA TCR beta CDR3 region underwent two rounds of multiplex PCR. Every TRBV and TRBJ gene had its own specific primer in first-round PCR. TCRdb ran MiXCR on the multiplex PCR reads and lists one entry per CDR3 protein. The sample gives over 45,000 distinct CDR3 sequences, less than 30% of which show up once; more than 6.5% is in the top ten. The CDR3 runs to 10 residues. Germline CDR1 is MNHNS and CDR2 is SASEGT. The rearrangement joins TRBV6-1 to TRBJ1-3; 8 nucleotides match TRBD1. The sample in question was PBMCs, obtained before or after stereotactic body radiation therapy (not recorded which). This clonotype was obtained from a donor aged 50 or older with non-small cell lung cancer. The CDR3 loop reads CAISTLTGDF. In DNA, the CDR3 is TGTGCCATCAGTACCCTGACAGGGGATTTT.